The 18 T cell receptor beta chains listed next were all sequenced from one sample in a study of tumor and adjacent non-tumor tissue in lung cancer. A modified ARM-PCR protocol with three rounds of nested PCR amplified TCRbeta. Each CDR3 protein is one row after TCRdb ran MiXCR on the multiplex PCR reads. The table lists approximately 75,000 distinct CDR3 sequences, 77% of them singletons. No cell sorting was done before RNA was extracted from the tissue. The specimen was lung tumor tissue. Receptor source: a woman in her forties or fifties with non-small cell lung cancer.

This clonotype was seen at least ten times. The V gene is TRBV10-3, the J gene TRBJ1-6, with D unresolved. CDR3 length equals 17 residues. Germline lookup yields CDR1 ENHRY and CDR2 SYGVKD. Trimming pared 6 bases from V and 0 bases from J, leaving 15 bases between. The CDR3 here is CAISQVGGSSYNSPLHF. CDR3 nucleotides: TGTGCCATCAGCCAAGTCGGAGGGAGCTCCTATAATTCACCCCTCCACTTT.

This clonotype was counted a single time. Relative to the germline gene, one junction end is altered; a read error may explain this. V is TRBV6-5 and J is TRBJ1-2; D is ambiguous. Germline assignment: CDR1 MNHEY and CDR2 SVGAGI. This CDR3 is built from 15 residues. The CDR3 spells CGSSYAGSAFHGYTF. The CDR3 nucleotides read TGTGGCAGCAGTTACGCCGGGTCAGCTTTTCATGGCTACACCTTC.

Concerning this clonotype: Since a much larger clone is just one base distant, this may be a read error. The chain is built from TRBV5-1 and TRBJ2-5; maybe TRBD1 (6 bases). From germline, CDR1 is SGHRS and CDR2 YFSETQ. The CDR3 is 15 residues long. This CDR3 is CASSPAGTRQEIQYF. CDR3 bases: TGCGCCAGCAGCCCGGCAGGGACACGGCAAGAGATCCAGTACTTC.

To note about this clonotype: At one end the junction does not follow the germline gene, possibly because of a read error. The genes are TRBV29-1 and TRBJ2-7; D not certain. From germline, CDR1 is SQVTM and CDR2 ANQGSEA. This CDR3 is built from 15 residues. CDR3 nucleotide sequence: TGCAGCGCCCTCTCCCGCATAGCCTTAGCCTACGAGCAGTATTTC. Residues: CSALSRIALAYEQYF.

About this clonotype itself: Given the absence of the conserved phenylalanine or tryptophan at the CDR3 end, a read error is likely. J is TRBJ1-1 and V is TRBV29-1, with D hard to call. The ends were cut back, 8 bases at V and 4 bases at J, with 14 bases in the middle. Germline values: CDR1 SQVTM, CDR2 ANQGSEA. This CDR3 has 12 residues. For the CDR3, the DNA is TGCAGCATCGTTGAGACGAGCACTGAAGCTTTCTAC. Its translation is CSIVETSTEAFY.

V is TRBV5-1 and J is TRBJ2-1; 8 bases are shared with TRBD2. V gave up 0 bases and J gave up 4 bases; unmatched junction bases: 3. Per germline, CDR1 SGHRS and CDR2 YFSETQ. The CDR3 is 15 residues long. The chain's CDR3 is CASSLVLAVYNEQFF. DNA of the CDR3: TGCGCCAGCAGCTTGGTACTAGCGGTGTACAATGAGCAGTTCTTC. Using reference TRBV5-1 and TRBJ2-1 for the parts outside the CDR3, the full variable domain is KAGVTQTPRYLIKTRGQQVTLSCSPISGHRSVSWYQQTPGQGLQFLFEYFSETQRNKGNFPGRFSGRQFSNSRSEMNVSTLELGDSALYLCASSLVLAVYNEQFFGPGTRLTVL.

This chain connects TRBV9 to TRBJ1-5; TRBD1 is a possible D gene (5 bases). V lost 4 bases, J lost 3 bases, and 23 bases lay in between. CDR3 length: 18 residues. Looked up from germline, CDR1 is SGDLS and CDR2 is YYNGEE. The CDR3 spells CASSLGIRDDSFNQPQHF. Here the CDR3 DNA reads TGTGCCAGCAGCCTAGGTATTAGGGATGACAGTTTCAATCAGCCCCAGCATTTT.

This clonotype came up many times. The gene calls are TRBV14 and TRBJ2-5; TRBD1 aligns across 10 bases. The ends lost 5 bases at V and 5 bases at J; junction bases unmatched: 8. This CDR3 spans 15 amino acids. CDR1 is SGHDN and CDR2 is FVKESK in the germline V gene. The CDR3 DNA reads TGTGCCAGCAGCTACTGGGACAGGGGATCGGAGACCCAGTACTTC. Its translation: CASSYWDRGSETQYF.

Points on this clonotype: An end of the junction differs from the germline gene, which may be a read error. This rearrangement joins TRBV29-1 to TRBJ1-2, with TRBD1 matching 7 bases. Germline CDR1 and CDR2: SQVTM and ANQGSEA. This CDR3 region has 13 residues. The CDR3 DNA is TGCAGCGTCGAACGGCAGGGGGTTTATGACTACACCTTC. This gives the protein CSVERQGVYDYTF.

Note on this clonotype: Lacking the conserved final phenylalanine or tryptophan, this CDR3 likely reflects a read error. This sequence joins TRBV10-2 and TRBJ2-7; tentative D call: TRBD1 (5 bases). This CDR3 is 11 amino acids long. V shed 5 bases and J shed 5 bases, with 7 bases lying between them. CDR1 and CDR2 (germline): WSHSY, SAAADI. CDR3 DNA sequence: TGCGCCAGCAGTAGGGGTAACGAGCAGTACTTA. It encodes CASSRGNEQYL.

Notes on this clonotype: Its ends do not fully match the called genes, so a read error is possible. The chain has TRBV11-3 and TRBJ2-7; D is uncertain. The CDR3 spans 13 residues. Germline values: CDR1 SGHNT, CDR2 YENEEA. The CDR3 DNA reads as TGTGCTAGCAGCTTGAGGAAGGGCTACGAGCAATACTTC. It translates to CASSLRKGYEQYF.

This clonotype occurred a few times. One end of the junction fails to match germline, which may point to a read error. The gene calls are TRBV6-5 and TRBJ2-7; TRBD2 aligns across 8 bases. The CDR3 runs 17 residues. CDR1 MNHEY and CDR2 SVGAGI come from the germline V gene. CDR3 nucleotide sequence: TGTGCTAGCAGTGTCCCGGGACTAGTGGGGGCCACCTACGAGCAGTACTTC. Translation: CASSVPGLVGATYEQYF.

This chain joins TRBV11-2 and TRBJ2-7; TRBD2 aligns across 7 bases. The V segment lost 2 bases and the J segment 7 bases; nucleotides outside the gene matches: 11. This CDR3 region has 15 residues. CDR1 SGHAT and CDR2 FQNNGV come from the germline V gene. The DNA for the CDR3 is TGTGCCAGCAGCTTACTAGCAACTAGCGCGTATGAGCAGTACTTC. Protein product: CASSLLATSAYEQYF.

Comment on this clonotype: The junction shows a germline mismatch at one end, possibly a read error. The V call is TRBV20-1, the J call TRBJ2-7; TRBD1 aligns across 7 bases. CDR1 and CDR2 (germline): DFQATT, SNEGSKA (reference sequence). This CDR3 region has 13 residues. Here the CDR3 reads CSARRTGSYEQYF. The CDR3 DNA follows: TGCAGTGCCCGAAGGACAGGCTCCTACGAGCAATACTTC.

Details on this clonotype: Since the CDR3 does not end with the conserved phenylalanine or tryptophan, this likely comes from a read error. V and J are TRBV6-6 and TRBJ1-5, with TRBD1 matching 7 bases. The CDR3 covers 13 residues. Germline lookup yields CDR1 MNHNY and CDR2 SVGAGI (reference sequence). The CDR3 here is CDSNYGGGQPQHV. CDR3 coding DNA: TGTGACAGCAATTACGGAGGGGGCCAGCCCCAGCATGTT.

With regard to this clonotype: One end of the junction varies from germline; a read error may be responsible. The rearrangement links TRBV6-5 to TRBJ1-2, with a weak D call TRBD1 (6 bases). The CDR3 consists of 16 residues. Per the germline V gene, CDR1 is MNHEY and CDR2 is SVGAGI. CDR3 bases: TGTACCAGCAGTTACTCCGTTAAGTCAGGGGTCTATGACTACACCTTC. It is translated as CTSSYSVKSGVYDYTF.

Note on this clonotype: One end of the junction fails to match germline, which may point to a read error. CDR3 bases: TGTGCCAGCAGTTTAGAATCTAGTGGGAATTATGAGCAGTTCTTC. It codes for CASSLESSGNYEQFF. This chain joins TRBV11-2 and TRBJ2-1, with D unclear. CDR3 length: 15 amino acids. Germline assignment: CDR1 SGHAT and CDR2 FQNNGV.

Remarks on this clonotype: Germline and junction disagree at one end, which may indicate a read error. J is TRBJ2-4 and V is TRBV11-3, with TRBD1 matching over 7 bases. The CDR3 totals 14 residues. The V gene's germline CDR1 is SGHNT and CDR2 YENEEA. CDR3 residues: CTSCSTGEGDIQYF. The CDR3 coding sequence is TGTACCAGTTGCTCAACAGGGGAAGGGGACATTCAATACTTC.